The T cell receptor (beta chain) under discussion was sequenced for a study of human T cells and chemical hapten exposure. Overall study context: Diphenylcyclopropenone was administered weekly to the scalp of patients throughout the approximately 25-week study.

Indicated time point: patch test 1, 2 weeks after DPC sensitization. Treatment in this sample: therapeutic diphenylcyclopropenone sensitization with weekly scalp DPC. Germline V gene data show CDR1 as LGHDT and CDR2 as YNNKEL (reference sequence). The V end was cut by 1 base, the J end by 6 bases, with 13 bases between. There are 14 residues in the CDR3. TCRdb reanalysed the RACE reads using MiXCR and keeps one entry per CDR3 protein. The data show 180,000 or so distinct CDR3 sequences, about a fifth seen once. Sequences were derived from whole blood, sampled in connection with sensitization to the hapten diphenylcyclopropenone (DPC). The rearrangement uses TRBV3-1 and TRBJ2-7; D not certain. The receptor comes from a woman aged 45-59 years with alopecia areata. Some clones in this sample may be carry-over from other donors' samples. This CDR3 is CASSQGHRPGEQYF. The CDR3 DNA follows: TGTGCCAGCAGCCAAGGACACCGGCCCGGCGAGCAGTACTTC.